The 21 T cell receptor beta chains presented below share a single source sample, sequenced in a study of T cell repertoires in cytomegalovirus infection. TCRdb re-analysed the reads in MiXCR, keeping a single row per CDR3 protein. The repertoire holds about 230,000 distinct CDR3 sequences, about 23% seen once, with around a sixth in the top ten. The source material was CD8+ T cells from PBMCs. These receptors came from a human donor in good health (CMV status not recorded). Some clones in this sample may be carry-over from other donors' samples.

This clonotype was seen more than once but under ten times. For the CDR3, the DNA is TGCAGTGCCCGTCCGACCGGGACAGAGTCTGGAAACACCATATATTTT. Protein product: CSARPTGTESGNTIYF. The chain employs TRBV20-1 and TRBJ1-3, with 7 bases fitting TRBD1. V lost 6 bases and J lost 1; bases outside the gene matches: 12. The germline gives CDR1 DFQATT, CDR2 SNEGSKA (reference sequence). This CDR3 has 16 residues.

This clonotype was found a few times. CDR3 sequence reads: CASSHEGAEQYF. The CDR3 coding sequence is TGTGCCAGCAGCCACGAGGGGGCCGAGCAGTACTTC. This rearrangement joins TRBV7-9 to TRBJ2-7, with 7 bases aligning to TRBD1. Losses at the gene ends were 5 bases for V and 6 bases for J; bases not matched to a gene: 4. This CDR3 is built from 12 residues. Germline CDR1 SEHNR, CDR2 FQNEAQ (reference sequence). The full variable domain, with the rest looked up from reference TRBV7-9 and TRBJ2-7, is DTGVSQNPRHKITKRGQNVTFRCDPISEHNRLYWYRQTLGQGPEFLTYFQNEAQLEKSRLLSDRFSAERPKGSFSTLEIQRTEQGDSAMYLCASSHEGAEQYFGPGTRLTVT.

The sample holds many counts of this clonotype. The CDR3, as DNA: TGTGCCAGCAGTTTACTCGGGCCAGTCTATGGCTACACCTTC. As protein: CASSLLGPVYGYTF. The chain recombines TRBV12-3 or TRBV12-4 with TRBJ1-2, with D uncertain. V was clipped by 2 bases and J by 4 bases, with 11 bases between them. The CDR3 contains 14 residues.

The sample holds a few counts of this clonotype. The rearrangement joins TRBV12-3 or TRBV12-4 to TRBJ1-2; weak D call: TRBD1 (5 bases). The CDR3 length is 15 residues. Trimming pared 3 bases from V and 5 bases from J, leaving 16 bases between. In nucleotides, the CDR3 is TGTGCCAGCAGTTTTGGTACGACCCAGGGATATGGCTACACCTTC. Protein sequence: CASSFGTTQGYGYTF.

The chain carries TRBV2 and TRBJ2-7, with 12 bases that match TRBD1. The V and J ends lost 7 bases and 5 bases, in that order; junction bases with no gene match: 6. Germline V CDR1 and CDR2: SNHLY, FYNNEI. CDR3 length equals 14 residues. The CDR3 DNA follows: TGTGCCAGCACCCCAAGGGACAGGGGGCACGAGCAGTACTTC. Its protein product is CASTPRDRGHEQYF.

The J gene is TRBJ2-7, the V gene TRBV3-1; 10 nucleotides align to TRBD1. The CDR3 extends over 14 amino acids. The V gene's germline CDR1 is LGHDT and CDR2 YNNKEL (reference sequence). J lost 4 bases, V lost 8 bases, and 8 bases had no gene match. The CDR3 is CASHPTGGGYEQYF. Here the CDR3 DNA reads TGTGCCAGCCATCCGACAGGGGGCGGGTACGAGCAGTACTTC.

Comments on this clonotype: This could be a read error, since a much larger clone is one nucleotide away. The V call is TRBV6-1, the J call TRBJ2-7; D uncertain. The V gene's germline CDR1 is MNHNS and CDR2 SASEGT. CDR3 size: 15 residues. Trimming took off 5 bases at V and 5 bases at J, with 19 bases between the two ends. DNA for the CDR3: TGTGCCAGCAGTACTTCCTCGGGTCTAGGCGACGAGCAGTACTTC. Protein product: CASSTSSGLGDEQYF.

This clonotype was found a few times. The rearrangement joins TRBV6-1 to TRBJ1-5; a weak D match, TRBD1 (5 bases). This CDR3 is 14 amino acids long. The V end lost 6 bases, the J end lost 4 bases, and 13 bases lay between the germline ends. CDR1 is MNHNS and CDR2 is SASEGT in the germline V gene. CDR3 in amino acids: CASRETADNQPQHF. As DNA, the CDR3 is TGTGCCAGCAGGGAGACAGCCGATAATCAGCCCCAGCATTTT.

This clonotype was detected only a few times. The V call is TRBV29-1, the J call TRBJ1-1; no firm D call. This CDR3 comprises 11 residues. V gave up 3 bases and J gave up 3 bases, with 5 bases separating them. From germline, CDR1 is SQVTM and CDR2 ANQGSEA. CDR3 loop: CSVEFDTEAFF. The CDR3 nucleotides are TGCAGCGTTGAGTTCGACACTGAAGCTTTCTTT.

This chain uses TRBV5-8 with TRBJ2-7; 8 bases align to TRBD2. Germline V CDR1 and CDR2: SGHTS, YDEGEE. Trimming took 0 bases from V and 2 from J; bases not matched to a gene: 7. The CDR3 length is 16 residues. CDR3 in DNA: TGTGCCAGCAGCTTGGTGTCCAGCGGGGGAGCCTACGAGCAGTACTTC. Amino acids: CASSLVSSGGAYEQYF.

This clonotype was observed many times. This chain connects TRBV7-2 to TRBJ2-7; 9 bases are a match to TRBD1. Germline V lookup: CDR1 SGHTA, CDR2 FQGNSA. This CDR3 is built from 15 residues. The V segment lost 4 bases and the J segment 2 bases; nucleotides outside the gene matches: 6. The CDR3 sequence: CASSSRTGAAYEQYF. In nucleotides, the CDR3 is TGTGCCAGCAGCTCTCGGACAGGGGCGGCCTACGAGCAGTACTTC.

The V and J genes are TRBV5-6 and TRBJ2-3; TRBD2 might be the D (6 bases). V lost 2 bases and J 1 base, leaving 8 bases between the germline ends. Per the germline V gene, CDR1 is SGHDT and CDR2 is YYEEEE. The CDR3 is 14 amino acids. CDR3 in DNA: TGTGCCAGCAGCTTTAGCGGACGCACAGATACGCAGTATTTT. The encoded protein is CASSFSGRTDTQYF.

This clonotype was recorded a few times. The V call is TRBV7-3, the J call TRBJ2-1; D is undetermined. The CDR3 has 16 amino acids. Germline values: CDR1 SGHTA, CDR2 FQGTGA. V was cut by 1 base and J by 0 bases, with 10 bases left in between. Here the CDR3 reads CASSLKNYGSYNEQFF. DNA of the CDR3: TGTGCCAGCAGCTTAAAGAACTACGGCTCCTACAATGAGCAGTTCTTC.

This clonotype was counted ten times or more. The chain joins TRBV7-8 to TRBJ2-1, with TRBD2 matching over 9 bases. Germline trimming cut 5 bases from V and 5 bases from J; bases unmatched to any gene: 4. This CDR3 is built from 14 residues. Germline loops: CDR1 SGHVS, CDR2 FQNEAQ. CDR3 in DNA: TGTGCCAGCAGCCGGACTAGCGTGCACAATGAGCAGTTCTTC. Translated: CASSRTSVHNEQFF.

The DNA for the CDR3 is TGTGCCAGCAGCCCCTTGGCGAGTAGAAGCACAGATACGCAGTATTTT. Translating it yields CASSPLASRSTDTQYF. V is TRBV7-9 and J is TRBJ2-3; no reliable D call. Per germline, CDR1 SEHNR and CDR2 FQNEAQ (reference sequence). The germline V and J ends were trimmed by 5 bases and 0 bases, with 15 bases remaining between them. The CDR3 is made up of 16 amino acids.

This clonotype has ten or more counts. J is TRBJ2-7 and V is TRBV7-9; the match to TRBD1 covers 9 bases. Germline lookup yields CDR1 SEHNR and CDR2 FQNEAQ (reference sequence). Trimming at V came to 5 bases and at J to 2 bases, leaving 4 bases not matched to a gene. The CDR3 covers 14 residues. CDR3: CASSGGQGPYEQYF. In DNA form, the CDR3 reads TGTGCCAGCAGCGGGGGACAGGGACCCTACGAGCAGTACTTC.

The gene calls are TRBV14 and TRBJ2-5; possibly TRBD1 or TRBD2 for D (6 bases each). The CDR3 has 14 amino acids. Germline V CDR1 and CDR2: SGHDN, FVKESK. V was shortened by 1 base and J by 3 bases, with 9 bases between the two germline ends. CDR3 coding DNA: TGTGCCAGCAGCCAAGTAGGGGGGAAAGAGACCCAGTACTTC. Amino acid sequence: CASSQVGGKETQYF.

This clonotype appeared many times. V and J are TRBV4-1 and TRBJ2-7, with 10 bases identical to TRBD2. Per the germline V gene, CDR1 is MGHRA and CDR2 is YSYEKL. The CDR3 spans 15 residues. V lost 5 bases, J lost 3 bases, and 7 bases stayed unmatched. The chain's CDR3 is CASSFSSGGNYEQYF. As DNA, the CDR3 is TGCGCCAGCAGCTTCTCTAGCGGGGGAAACTACGAGCAGTACTTC.

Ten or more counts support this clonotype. The CDR3 is CASQLTRGNTEAFF. Here the CDR3 DNA reads TGTGCCAGCCAGTTGACCAGGGGAAACACTGAAGCTTTCTTT. The gene calls are TRBV7-9 and TRBJ1-1; D may be TRBD1 (6 bases). The germline gives CDR1 SEHNR, CDR2 FQNEAQ (reference sequence). The V and J ends lost 8 bases and 2 bases respectively, with 15 bases between them. This CDR3 has 14 amino acids.

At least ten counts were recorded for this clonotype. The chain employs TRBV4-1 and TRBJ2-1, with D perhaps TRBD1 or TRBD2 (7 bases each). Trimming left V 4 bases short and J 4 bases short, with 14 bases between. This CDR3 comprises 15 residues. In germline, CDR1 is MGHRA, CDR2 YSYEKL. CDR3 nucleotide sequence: TGCGCCAGCAGCCGGGAGGGGGCCTCATACAATGAGCAGTTCTTC. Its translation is CASSREGASYNEQFF.

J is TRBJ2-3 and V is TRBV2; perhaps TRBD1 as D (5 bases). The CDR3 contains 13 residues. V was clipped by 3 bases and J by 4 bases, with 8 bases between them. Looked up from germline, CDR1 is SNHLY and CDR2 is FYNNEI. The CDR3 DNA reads TGTGCCAGCAGTGACCTCAGGGCAGATACGCAGTATTTT. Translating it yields CASSDLRADTQYF. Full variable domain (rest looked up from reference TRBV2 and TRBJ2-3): EPEVTQTPSHQVTQMGQEVILRCVPISNHLYFYWYRQILGQKVEFLVSFYNNEISEKSEIFDDQFSVERPDGSNFTLKIRSTKLEDSAMYFCASSDLRADTQYFGPGTRLTVL.